The 20 T cell receptor beta chains below were found in one sample sequenced in a study of T cells after yellow fever vaccination. TCRdb re-derived calls from the 5' RACE reads in MiXCR, one entry per CDR3 protein. Found here are a few hundred thousand distinct CDR3 sequences, about a sixth of them singletons; the top ten hold around 15%. The input for sequencing was PBMCs, taken 4 to 6 days after the first yellow fever vaccination. Source of these receptors: a man younger than 35 who received the YFV17D yellow fever vaccine.

This clonotype came up a few times. V gene TRBV29-1 combines with J gene TRBJ1-1; D is undetermined. Germline CDR1 SQVTM, CDR2 ANQGSEA. The CDR3 is 13 residues long. V was shortened by 4 bases and J by 2 bases, with 11 bases between the two germline ends. In DNA form, the CDR3 reads TGCAGCGTTGCCCTCTTGGGTAACACTGAAGCTTTCTTT. Protein sequence: CSVALLGNTEAFF.

This clonotype was found a few times. The chain uses TRBV7-6 and TRBJ2-5, with 9 bases that match TRBD2. This CDR3 contains 15 residues. Losses at the gene ends were 5 bases for V and 3 bases for J; bases not matched to a gene: 7. Per germline, CDR1 SGHVS and CDR2 FNYEAQ. CDR3 sequence: CASSRAGGKEETQYF. DNA of the CDR3: TGTGCCAGCAGCCGAGCGGGGGGCAAAGAAGAGACCCAGTACTTC.

This clonotype was counted a few times. The chain recombines TRBV5-5 with TRBJ1-2; no firm D call. Germline CDR1 and CDR2: SGHKS and YYEKEE (reference sequence). Trimming stripped 1 base from V and 0 bases from J, with 4 bases between. This CDR3 region has 13 residues. The CDR3 bases are TGTGCCAGCAGCTTGTCTACTAACTATGGCTACACCTTC. This encodes CASSLSTNYGYTF.

There are a few counts of this clonotype. The CDR3 protein is CSAIEDRTVYGYTF. The CDR3 DNA sequence: TGCAGTGCTATAGAGGACAGGACTGTCTATGGCTACACCTTC. V and J are TRBV20-1 and TRBJ1-2; TRBD1 aligns across 7 bases. J was trimmed by 4 bases and V by 4 bases; bases with no gene match: 9. The CDR3 consists of 14 residues. Germline lookup yields CDR1 DFQATT and CDR2 SNEGSKA (reference sequence).

This chain uses TRBV7-2 with TRBJ2-3; the D gene could be TRBD1 or TRBD2 (6 bases each). The CDR3 is 15 residues long. Deletions cut 1 base from V and 10 bases from J, with 18 bases between. The germline CDR1 and CDR2 sequences are SGHTA and FQGNSA. CDR3 protein: CASSLGGTVGGPQYF. The CDR3 nucleotides read TGTGCCAGCAGCTTAGGCGGGACGGTAGGGGGGCCGCAGTATTTT.

In its sample, this clonotype was seen many times. V usage is TRBV19 and J usage is TRBJ1-2, with no clear D. V gave up 7 bases and J gave up 7 bases, with 7 bases separating them. Germline values: CDR1 LNHDA, CDR2 SQIVND (reference sequence). This CDR3 contains 10 residues. CDR3 region: CASKGGGYTF. The CDR3 DNA sequence: TGTGCCAGTAAGGGAGGTGGCTACACCTTC.

The V gene is TRBV20-1, the J gene TRBJ1-2; 11 bases fit TRBD1. The CDR3 extends over 12 amino acids. The ends lost 6 bases at V and 8 bases at J; junction bases unmatched: 5. CDR1 DFQATT and CDR2 SNEGSKA come from the germline V gene (reference sequence). The CDR3 loop reads CSAGQGAMGYTF. In DNA, the CDR3 is TGCAGTGCAGGACAGGGGGCTATGGGCTACACCTTC.

V is TRBV15 and J is TRBJ2-5; TRBD2 agrees at 7 bases. The CDR3 has 15 residues. Germline V gene sequence: CDR1 LNHNV, CDR2 YYDKDF (reference sequence). The V gene end was trimmed by 2 bases and the J gene end by 4 bases; junction bases not matched to a gene: 7. CDR3 amino acids: CATSRTQPGGETQYF. CDR3 DNA: TGTGCCACCAGCAGAACTCAGCCGGGAGGAGAGACCCAGTACTTC. Variable domain in full (rest from reference TRBV15 and TRBJ2-5): DAMVIQNPRYQVTQFGKPVTLSCSQTLNHNVMYWYQQKSSQAPKLLFHYYDKDFNNEADTPDNFQSRRPNTSFCFLDIRSPGLGDTAMYLCATSRTQPGGETQYFGPGTRLLVL.

This clonotype was seen repeatedly, ten times or more. V is TRBV20-1 and J is TRBJ1-4; D is ambiguous. Between the trimmed V and J ends, which lost 1 base and 8 bases, there was a span of 8 bases. The germline V gene encodes CDR1 DFQATT and CDR2 SNEGSKA (reference sequence). The CDR3 totals 12 residues. This CDR3 is CSARAPAEKLFF. In nucleotides, the CDR3 is TGCAGTGCTAGAGCACCGGCCGAAAAACTGTTTTTT.

The chain employs TRBV5-1 and TRBJ1-1, with 7 nucleotides matching TRBD1. CDR3 length equals 14 residues. Per germline, CDR1 SGHRS and CDR2 YFSETQ. After removal of 4 bases from V and 5 bases from J, the junction contained 8 bases not matched to a gene. The CDR3 DNA follows: TGCGCCAGCAGCGGAGGGACAGAGGGGACTGAAGCTTTCTTT. Translation: CASSGGTEGTEAFF. Looking up the rest from reference TRBV5-1 and TRBJ1-1 gives the full variable domain: KAGVTQTPRYLIKTRGQQVTLSCSPISGHRSVSWYQQTPGQGLQFLFEYFSETQRNKGNFPGRFSGRQFSNSRSEMNVSTLELGDSALYLCASSGGTEGTEAFFGQGTRLTVV.

In this sample, this clonotype turned up a few times. J is TRBJ2-4 and V is TRBV19; TRBD2 agrees at 12 bases. J lost 8 bases, V lost 5 bases, and 13 bases had no gene match. The CDR3 loop spans 17 amino acids. The germline CDR1 and CDR2 sequences are LNHDA and SQIVND (reference sequence). This CDR3 is CASSVPTSGGWLDIQYF. CDR3 in DNA: TGTGCCAGTAGTGTCCCGACTAGCGGGGGCTGGTTAGACATTCAGTACTTC.

This chain joins TRBV3-1 and TRBJ1-6; 9 nucleotides agree with TRBD1. V shed 4 bases, J shed 14 bases, and the junction held 6 bases outside the gene matches. Germline CDR1 and CDR2: LGHDT and YNNKEL (reference sequence). This CDR3 spans 13 amino acids. DNA of the CDR3: TGTGCCAGCAGCCGACAGGGGGAACGGTCCCTCCACTTT. This codes for CASSRQGERSLHF.

This clonotype was recorded at least ten times. The rearrangement joins TRBV21-1 to TRBJ2-2; TRBD1, the table's D call, lacks a check against the DNA. TRBV21-1 is a known pseudogene. The CDR3 extends over 16 amino acids. DNA for the CDR3: TGTGCCAGCAGCACCAGGGACAGGGGGGCCACCGGGGAGCTGTTTTTT. Translation gives CASSTRDRGATGELFF.

This rearrangement joins TRBV20-1 to TRBJ1-2, with D tentatively TRBD1 (5 bases). Germline values: CDR1 DFQATT, CDR2 SNEGSKA (reference sequence). CDR3 length: 12 residues. Trimming removed 4 bases from V and 6 bases from J, with 12 bases in between. CDR3 nucleotides: TGCAGTGCTATCCAAGACAGAAATGGCTACACCTTC. Amino acids: CSAIQDRNGYTF.

In this sample, this clonotype turned up a few times. The CDR3 loop is CASSPRDSADQPQHF. As DNA, the CDR3 is TGTGCCAGCTCACCACGAGACAGCGCGGATCAGCCCCAGCATTTT. The chain has TRBV18 and TRBJ1-5, with D perhaps TRBD1 (5 bases). The V gene's germline CDR1 is KGHSH and CDR2 LQKENI. This CDR3 spans 15 amino acids. Trimming removed 1 base at V and 5 bases at J, with 12 bases between. Combining the CDR3 with reference TRBV18 and TRBJ1-5 gives the whole variable domain NAGVMQNPRHLVRRRGQEARLRCSPMKGHSHVYWYRQLPEEGLKFMVYLQKENIIDESGMPKERFSAEFPKEGPSILRIQQVVRGDSAAYFCASSPRDSADQPQHFGDGTRLSIL.

This clonotype was seen only a few times. The V call is TRBV6-1, the J call TRBJ2-7; D is undetermined. V was pared by 5 bases and J by 2 bases, with 10 bases between. Germline CDR1 and CDR2: MNHNS and SASEGT. The CDR3 loop spans 13 amino acids. CDR3 residues: CASSTVEAYEQYV. The CDR3 DNA is TGTGCCAGCAGTACCGTCGAGGCCTACGAGCAGTACGTC.

A few counts support this clonotype. The chain couples TRBV5-1 to TRBJ2-5; D is unclear. Trimming took 1 base from V and 0 from J, leaving 10 bases between them. The CDR3 contains 15 residues. The V gene's germline CDR1 is SGHRS and CDR2 YFSETQ. This CDR3 reads CASSLPDTYQETQYF. The CDR3 DNA reads as TGCGCCAGCAGCTTGCCCGACACTTACCAAGAGACCCAGTACTTC.

In its sample, this clonotype was seen a few times. J is TRBJ2-1 and V is TRBV18, with D tentatively TRBD2 (5 bases). With 2 bases removed from V and 12 bases from J, the gap between germline ends came to 8 bases. The germline gives CDR1 KGHSH, CDR2 LQKENI. CDR3 length: 11 residues. The CDR3 coding sequence is TGTGCCAGCTCACCAGGCGGGTGGCAGTTCTTC. Translation: CASSPGGWQFF.

V and J are TRBV7-3 and TRBJ1-1; a possible D gene is TRBD1 (5 bases). The CDR3 is 12 amino acids. The germline V and J ends were trimmed by 4 bases and 8 bases, with 11 bases remaining between them. Per germline, CDR1 SGHTA and CDR2 FQGTGA. CDR3 loop: CASSSGRGEAFF. The CDR3 DNA follows: TGTGCCAGCAGCTCCGGGAGGGGCGAAGCTTTCTTT. The variable domain in full, completed from reference TRBV7-3 and TRBJ1-1, reads GAGVSQTPSNKVTEKGKYVELRCDPISGHTALYWYRQSLGQGPEFLIYFQGTGAADDSGLPNDRFFAVRPEGSVSTLKIQRTERGDSAVYLCASSSGRGEAFFGQGTRLTVV.

The V and J genes are TRBV7-9 and TRBJ2-1; 7 bases align to TRBD1. This CDR3 has 14 amino acids. The trim removed 4 bases at V and 5 bases at J, leaving 5 bases unmatched. The germline CDR1 and CDR2 sequences are SEHNR and FQNEAQ (reference sequence). The CDR3 protein is CASSSYDRDNEQFF. The CDR3 DNA is TGTGCCAGCAGCTCCTACGACAGGGACAATGAGCAGTTCTTC.